The 17 T cell receptor beta chains below were found in one sample sequenced in a study of T cells in Graves' hyperthyroidism and ophthalmopathy. TCR beta CDR3 sequences were amplified from RNA transcripts. The HTBI set primed first-round TCR CDR3 RT-PCR. A single record per CDR3 protein comes from TCRdb applying MiXCR to the multiplex PCR reads. This sample carries about 380,000 distinct CDR3 sequences, about 18% of them seen once, and the ten largest clones take roughly two fifths. The sequenced sample was blood. Receptors were obtained from a young man with Graves' ophthalmopathy.

This clonotype was found many times. V and J are TRBV2 and TRBJ1-5; the D is unclear. Germline CDR1 is SNHLY and CDR2 is FYNNEI. There are 16 residues in the CDR3. V was clipped by 3 bases and J by 3 bases, with 15 bases between them. CDR3 region: CASSEEPMGLNQPQHF. As DNA, the CDR3 is TGTGCCAGCAGTGAGGAGCCGATGGGCCTCAATCAGCCCCAGCATTTT.

Points on this clonotype: Given a much more abundant clone one base away, this may be a read error. The chain joins TRBV12-3 or TRBV12-4 to TRBJ1-3; tentatively, D is TRBD1 (6 bases). The CDR3 covers 16 residues. The V end was cut by 5 bases, the J end by 4 bases, with 18 bases between. The CDR3 loop is CASSLDSDRRGNTIYF. The CDR3 DNA is TGTGCCAGCAGTCTCGACTCAGACAGGCGAGGAAACACCATATATTTT.

V is TRBV5-1 and J is TRBJ2-5; D might be TRBD1 or TRBD2, each matching 5 bases. The CDR3 extends over 13 amino acids. V dropped 4 bases and J dropped 5 bases, with 12 bases sitting between them. The germline gives CDR1 SGHRS, CDR2 YFSETQ. CDR3 DNA: TGCGCCAGCAGCGTAGGGACGCATGAGACCCAGTACTTC. Protein: CASSVGTHETQYF.

In this sample, this clonotype turned up many times. The chain is built from TRBV3-1 and TRBJ2-5; the D is unclear. The CDR3 runs to 12 residues. CDR1 LGHDT and CDR2 YNNKEL come from the germline V gene (reference sequence). Trimming took off 3 bases at V and 5 bases at J, with 7 bases between the two ends. The CDR3 DNA sequence: TGTGCCAGCAGCCAGACCGCGGAGACCCAGTACTTC. Protein sequence: CASSQTAETQYF.

This clonotype was seen at least ten times. The rearrangement uses TRBV6-1 and TRBJ2-7; D may be TRBD1 (8 bases). This CDR3 has 14 residues. Per the germline V gene, CDR1 is MNHNS and CDR2 is SASEGT. V lost 5 bases and J lost 4, with 15 bases in between. DNA for the CDR3: TGTGCCAGCAGTTCCCACAGGGGGGGATACGAGCAGTACTTC. This encodes CASSSHRGGYEQYF.

This clonotype was picked up many times. The chain uses TRBV7-6 and TRBJ2-1, with 7 positions matching TRBD1. The CDR3 covers 14 residues. Trimming removed 3 bases from V and 7 bases from J; junction bases left unmatched: 6. CDR1 and CDR2 (germline): SGHVS, FNYEAQ. In DNA form, the CDR3 reads TGTGCCAGCAGCTTCAGCACAGGGGCAAATGAGCAGTTCTTC. Residues: CASSFSTGANEQFF. Together with reference TRBV7-6 and TRBJ2-1, the CDR3 gives the full variable domain: GAGVSQSPRYKVTKRGQDVALRCDPISGHVSLYWYRQALGQGPEFLTYFNYEAQQDKSGLPNDRFSAERPEGSISTLTIQRTEQRDSAMYRCASSFSTGANEQFFGPGTRLTVL.

This clonotype was observed many times. DNA of the CDR3: TGTGCCAGCAGTAAGGGTACCACTGAAGCTTTCTTT. It yields the protein CASSKGTTEAFF. The chain is built from TRBV6-1 and TRBJ1-1, with D unresolved. V was clipped by 5 bases and J by 4 bases, with 8 bases between them. This CDR3 is 12 amino acids long. The germline V gene has CDR1 MNHNS and CDR2 SASEGT.

This clonotype was counted ten times or more. The gene calls are TRBV7-2 and TRBJ1-5, with a tentative D call TRBD1 (6 bases). The CDR3 spans 14 residues. Germline V gene data show CDR1 as SGHTA and CDR2 as FQGNSA. Trimming shortened V by 4 bases and J by 1 base, and 8 bases separated the two germline ends. The CDR3 coding sequence is TGTGCCAGCAGCTCGGACAGAAGCAATCAGCCCCAGCATTTT. This encodes CASSSDRSNQPQHF. The full variable domain, in which reference TRBV7-2 and TRBJ1-5 provide the parts outside the CDR3, is GAGVSQSPSNKVTEKGKDVELRCDPISGHTALYWYRQSLGQGLEFLIYFQGNSAPDKSGLPSDRFSAERTGGSVSTLTIQRTQQEDSAVYLCASSSDRSNQPQHFGDGTRLSIL.

The V and J genes are TRBV6-1 and TRBJ2-3, with 10 bases fitting TRBD2. CDR3 length: 14 amino acids. V shed 5 bases, J shed 6 bases, and the junction held 5 bases outside the gene matches. Germline loops: CDR1 MNHNS, CDR2 SASEGT. CDR3 DNA: TGTGCCAGCAGTAGCGGGGGGGCCAGGGATACGCAGTATTTT. The encoded protein is CASSSGGARDTQYF.

This clonotype was observed many times. J is TRBJ2-5 and V is TRBV20-1; the match to TRBD2 covers 11 bases. The V gene's germline CDR1 is DFQATT and CDR2 SNEGSKA (reference sequence). The CDR3 extends over 15 amino acids. Trimming removed 1 base from V and 2 bases from J; junction bases left unmatched: 3. CDR3 amino acids: CSARGLAGSQETQYF. The CDR3 DNA reads TGCAGTGCTAGAGGACTAGCGGGGTCGCAAGAGACCCAGTACTTC.

This clonotype occurred many times. The CDR3 here is CASSEAVLAGANEQFF. For the CDR3, the DNA is TGTGCCAGCAGTGAAGCGGTGCTAGCGGGAGCCAATGAGCAGTTCTTC. The chain combines TRBV6-1 with TRBJ2-1, with 10 bases fitting TRBD2. V lost 0 bases to trimming and J lost 6 bases; unmatched junction nucleotides: 5. This CDR3 comprises 16 residues. Germline V gene lookup returns CDR1 MNHNS and CDR2 SASEGT.

This clonotype was picked up many times. V usage is TRBV7-2 and J usage is TRBJ1-2; a weak D match, TRBD1 (6 bases). The germline V gene encodes CDR1 SGHTA and CDR2 FQGNSA. The V gene lost 8 bases and the J gene lost 7 bases, with 23 bases spanning the gap. This CDR3 region has 15 residues. The CDR3 loop is CASGYFGTQTIGYTF. The CDR3 coding sequence is TGTGCCAGCGGATACTTCGGGACACAAACCATTGGCTACACCTTC. Together with reference TRBV7-2 and TRBJ1-2, the CDR3 gives the full variable domain: GAGVSQSPSNKVTEKGKDVELRCDPISGHTALYWYRQSLGQGLEFLIYFQGNSAPDKSGLPSDRFSAERTGGSVSTLTIQRTQQEDSAVYLCASGYFGTQTIGYTFGSGTRLTVV.

This clonotype was recorded many times. V usage is TRBV2 and J usage is TRBJ2-1; TRBD2 matches 7 bases. The CDR3 length is 15 residues. Unmatched junction bases numbered 11, after V lost 7 bases and J lost 5 bases. Germline V gene data show CDR1 as SNHLY and CDR2 as FYNNEI. This CDR3 is CASTSGNGGHNEQFF. CDR3 in DNA: TGTGCCAGCACAAGCGGGAACGGTGGGCACAATGAGCAGTTCTTC.

The chain employs TRBV18 and TRBJ2-7; tentatively, D is TRBD1 (6 bases). CDR3 length: 15 residues. V shed 1 base and J shed 2 bases, with 12 bases lying between them. Per germline, CDR1 KGHSH and CDR2 LQKENI. For the CDR3, the DNA is TGTGCCAGCTCACCACGCGCACAGGGTACCTACGAGCAGTACTTC. Translating it yields CASSPRAQGTYEQYF.

This chain connects TRBV12-3 or TRBV12-4 to TRBJ1-2; perhaps TRBD1 as D (5 bases). The CDR3 sequence is 13 residues long. Deletions cut 6 bases from V and 7 bases from J, with 15 bases between. The CDR3 DNA reads as TGTGCCAGCAGGGGCAGGGCAATTGGTGGCTACACCTTC. Its translation is CASRGRAIGGYTF.

This chain uses TRBV15 with TRBJ1-4, with D maybe TRBD1 (5 bases). V was clipped by 5 bases and J by 7 bases, with 11 bases between them. Germline loops: CDR1 LNHNV, CDR2 YYDKDF (reference sequence). The CDR3 has 13 residues. CDR3 DNA: TGTGCCACCAGCCGGGATCAGGGTGAAAAACTGTTTTTT. Its translation is CATSRDQGEKLFF.

This clonotype showed up many times. This chain uses TRBV28 with TRBJ1-5; the D is unclear. Trimming removed 10 bases from V and 1 base from J, with 14 bases in between. The germline CDR1 and CDR2 sequences are MDHEN and SYDVKM. CDR3 size: 14 residues. The DNA for the CDR3 is TGTGCCACCTCTGGTGAGATCAGCAATCAGCCCCAGCATTTT. This sequence encodes CATSGEISNQPQHF.